The T cell receptor (beta chain) under discussion was sequenced for a study of blood T cell repertoires in COVID-19. Trimming pared 5 bases from V and 5 bases from J, leaving 16 bases between. Germline CDR1 reads MDHEN; CDR2 reads SYDVKM. There are 14 residues in the CDR3. The assay was immunoSEQ multiplex PCR, and TCRdb's table has in-frame clones only and misses some. This repertoire shows 110,000 to 150,000 clones, 85% to 90% found once; its top ten account for 3%. The sequenced sample was peripheral blood. The rearrangement uses TRBV28 and TRBJ2-7, with D possibly TRBD1 on 5 matching bases. This TCR was recovered from a woman aged 60 to 75 with active COVID-19. The CDR3 spells CASSALTGGDEQYF. In nucleotides, the CDR3 is TGTGCCAGCAGTGCACTCACAGGCGGTGACGAGCAGTACTTC.